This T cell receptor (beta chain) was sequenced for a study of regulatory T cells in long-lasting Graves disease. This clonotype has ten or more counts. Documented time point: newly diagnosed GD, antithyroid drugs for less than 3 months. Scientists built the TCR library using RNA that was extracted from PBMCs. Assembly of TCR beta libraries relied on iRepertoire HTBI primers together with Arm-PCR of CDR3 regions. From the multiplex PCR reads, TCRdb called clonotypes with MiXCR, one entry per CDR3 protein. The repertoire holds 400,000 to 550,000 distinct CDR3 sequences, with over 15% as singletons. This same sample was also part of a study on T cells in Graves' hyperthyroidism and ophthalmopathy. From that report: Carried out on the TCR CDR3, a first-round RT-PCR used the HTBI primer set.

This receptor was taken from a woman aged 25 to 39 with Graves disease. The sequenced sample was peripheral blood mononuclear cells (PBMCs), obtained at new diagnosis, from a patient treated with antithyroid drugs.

CDR3 region: CASSQATGLAGEGGTQYF. Here the CDR3 DNA reads TGCGCCAGCAGCCAAGCTACGGGACTAGCGGGAGAGGGGGGGACCCAGTACTTC. V and J are TRBV4-1 and TRBJ2-5; 14 bases line up with TRBD2. The V and J ends lost 1 base and 7 bases, in that order; junction bases with no gene match: 11. Per the germline V gene, CDR1 is MGHRA and CDR2 is YSYEKL. The CDR3 has 18 residues.